The 5 T cell receptor beta chains below were found in one sample sequenced in a study of blood T cell repertoires in COVID-19 (TCRdb year 2020). Preparation of the library involved the immunoSEQ multiplex PCR assay. As stored in TCRdb, this immuneACCESS dataset retains in-frame rearrangements with V and J assigned. A fraction of the clones does not appear; measured against another copy, unresolved V genes explain less than half of the discrepancy, and the remainder lacks a known reason. Here the sample has tens of thousands of clones; around 93% occur a single time. The ten largest make up over 3% of the sample. The sample was peripheral blood. The receptors derive from a man aged 45-60 years with acute or convalescent COVID-19.

The rearrangement links TRBV7-9 to TRBJ1-2; D is possibly TRBD1 (6 bases). The V end lost 5 bases, the J end lost 5 bases, and 15 bases lay between the germline ends. This CDR3 contains 14 residues. CDR1 SEHNR and CDR2 FQNEAQ come from the germline V gene (reference sequence). The CDR3 DNA follows: TGTGCCAGCAGCCCCGGCCGGGGGGCTTATGGCTACACCTTC. It specifies CASSPGRGAYGYTF. Based on the CDR3 plus reference TRBV7-9 and TRBJ1-2, the full variable domain is DTGVSQNPRHKITKRGQNVTFRCDPISEHNRLYWYRQTLGQGPEFLTYFQNEAQLEKSRLLSDRFSAERPKGSFSTLEIQRTEQGDSAMYLCASSPGRGAYGYTFGSGTRLTVV.

In the case of this clone: At one boundary the junction diverges from the germline segment, which might be a read error. V usage is TRBV12-3 or TRBV12-4 and J usage is TRBJ1-3; no clear D gene. There are 11 residues in the CDR3. The CDR3 sequence: CASSFYDTFHF. As DNA, the CDR3 is TGTGCCAGCAGTTTTTACGACACATTTCATTTT.

V is TRBV30 and J is TRBJ2-7; D perhaps matches TRBD2 (5 bases). Trimming removed 3 bases from V and 6 bases from J, with 15 bases in between. The CDR3 has 13 residues. Germline CDR1 and CDR2: GTSNPN and SVGIG (reference sequence). The CDR3 region is CAWRRKEVPEQYF. In nucleotides, the CDR3 is TGTGCCTGGAGGAGAAAGGAGGTACCCGAGCAGTACTTC. The full variable domain, completed using reference TRBV30 and TRBJ2-7, is SQTIHQWPATLVQPVGSPLSLECTVEGTSNPNLYWYRQAAGRGLQLLFYSVGIGQISSEVPQNLSASRPQDRQFILSSKKLLLSDSGFYLCAWRRKEVPEQYFGPGTRLTVT.

This clone was recorded only once. V gene TRBV19 combines with J gene TRBJ2-7; the match to TRBD1 covers 7 bases. Germline lookup yields CDR1 LNHDA and CDR2 SQIVND (reference sequence). J gave up 2 bases and V 3 bases, and 1 base lay outside the gene matches. The CDR3 is 13 residues long. The CDR3 region has the DNA TGTGCCAGTAGTATGGGACAGCCCTACGAGCAGTACTTC. Protein product: CASSMGQPYEQYF.

The chain is built from TRBV6-6 and TRBJ1-6, with a tentative D call TRBD1 (6 bases). Germline CDR1 is MNHNY and CDR2 is SVGAGI (reference sequence). This CDR3 is built from 14 residues. V lost 6 bases and J 7 bases, leaving 13 bases between the germline ends. The CDR3 sequence: CASRADRGNSPLHF. DNA of the CDR3: TGTGCCAGCAGGGCGGACAGAGGAAATTCACCCCTCCACTTT.